These 21 T cell receptor beta chains originate from one sample sequenced in a study of blood T cell repertoires in COVID-19. Here immunoSEQ multiplex PCR was the method, and the copy in TCRdb shows in-frame clones only, minus some. The table lists more than 70,000 clones, roughly 86% of them singletons. Sequencing used peripheral blood. The receptors were gathered from a man aged 50 to 60 with active or convalescent COVID-19.

The V and J genes are TRBV19 and TRBJ1-1; D not resolved. The germline V and J ends were trimmed by 10 bases and 5 bases, with 20 bases remaining between them. Germline CDR1 LNHDA, CDR2 SQIVND (reference sequence). The CDR3 has 14 amino acids. The CDR3 nucleotides read TGTGCCACCCGGCCACTGGGAAGGAGGACTGAAGCTTTCTTT. Its protein product is CATRPLGRRTEAFF.

The chain uses TRBV18 and TRBJ1-1; TRBD1 might be the D (5 bases). Per the germline V gene, CDR1 is KGHSH and CDR2 is LQKENI. Trimming removed 3 bases at V and 6 bases at J, with 11 bases between. This CDR3 region has 13 residues. The CDR3: CASSPGADSEAFF. In nucleotides, the CDR3 is TGTGCCAGCTCACCTGGGGCAGACTCTGAAGCTTTCTTT.

CDR3 amino acids: CASSLFGSGGPSTDTQYF. For the CDR3, the DNA is TGTGCCAGCAGCTTGTTTGGTAGCGGGGGCCCTAGCACAGATACGCAGTATTTT. The chain combines TRBV5-4 with TRBJ2-3; 9 nucleotides match TRBD2. Per the germline V gene, CDR1 is SGHNT and CDR2 is YYREEE (reference sequence). Trimming at V came to 1 base and at J to 0 bases, leaving 9 bases not matched to a gene. The CDR3 totals 18 residues. The entire variable domain, with the rest obtained from reference TRBV5-4 and TRBJ2-3, is as follows: ETGVTQSPTHLIKTRGQQVTLRCSSQSGHNTVSWYQQALGQGPQFIFQYYREEENGRGNFPPRFSGLQFPNYSSELNVNALELDDSALYLCASSLFGSGGPSTDTQYFGPGTRLTVL.

This clone turned up a few times. This sequence joins TRBV7-9 and TRBJ1-4, with unresolved D. Between the trimmed V and J ends, which lost 3 bases and 5 bases, there was a span of 25 bases. The CDR3 extends over 19 amino acids. Germline lookup yields CDR1 SEHNR and CDR2 FQNEAQ (reference sequence). DNA of the CDR3: TGTGCCAGCAGCTTCAAGGGCTTCCCTGGCGGGATTTCAAATGAAAAACTGTTTTTT. Amino acids: CASSFKGFPGGISNEKLFF.

J is TRBJ1-1 and V is TRBV11-2, with a tentative D call TRBD1 (5 bases). The V gene's germline CDR1 is SGHAT and CDR2 FQNNGV. The V end was cut by 3 bases, the J end by 7 bases, with 12 bases between. The CDR3 runs to 13 residues. The chain's CDR3 is CASSLGGIIEAFF. The CDR3, as DNA: TGTGCCAGCAGCTTGGGGGGGATCATTGAAGCTTTCTTT. The full variable domain, its missing parts supplied by reference TRBV11-2 and TRBJ1-1, is EAGVAQSPRYKIIEKRQSVAFWCNPISGHATLYWYQQILGQGPKLLIQFQNNGVVDDSQLPKDRFSAERLKGVDSTLKIQPAKLEDSAVYLCASSLGGIIEAFFGQGTRLTVV.

The rearrangement joins TRBV7-8 to TRBJ2-7; no firm D call. CDR1 and CDR2 from the germline V gene are SGHVS and FQNEAQ. Trimming shortened V by 1 base and J by 2 bases, and 9 bases separated the two germline ends. The CDR3 extends over 14 amino acids. The DNA of the CDR3 is TGTGCCAGCAGCTTAGTTGTCAGTACCTACGAGCAGTACTTC. Its translation: CASSLVVSTYEQYF.

The chain uses TRBV30 and TRBJ1-6; 9 bases map to TRBD1. This CDR3 contains 14 residues. With 4 bases clipped from V and 10 bases from J, the junction kept 8 bases outside the gene matches. Germline assignment: CDR1 GTSNPN and CDR2 SVGIG (reference sequence). The CDR3 loop reads CAWTEGTGRSPLHF. For the CDR3, the DNA is TGTGCCTGGACTGAGGGGACAGGGCGCTCACCCCTCCACTTT.

The chain has TRBV6-2 or TRBV6-3 and TRBJ2-7; D might be TRBD2 (5 bases). Germline loops: CDR1 MNHEY, CDR2 SVGEGT. The CDR3 runs 17 residues. V shed 4 bases and J shed 3 bases, with 22 bases lying between them. The DNA for the CDR3 is TGTGCCAGCAGTTTTGAGGCGGCAAAGGGAGAGCTCTACGAGCAGTACTTC. The encoded protein is CASSFEAAKGELYEQYF.

The V call is TRBV10-3, the J call TRBJ2-3; TRBD1 might be the D (7 bases). This CDR3 spans 14 amino acids. Trimming shortened V by 7 bases and J by 2 bases, and 13 bases separated the two germline ends. Germline lookup yields CDR1 ENHRY and CDR2 SYGVKD. This CDR3 reads CAINTGEATDTQYF. In DNA, the CDR3 is TGTGCCATCAATACAGGGGAGGCCACAGATACGCAGTATTTT.

This clone was picked up one time. The chain is built from TRBV7-9 and TRBJ2-4; D is possibly TRBD2 (6 bases). V was trimmed by 1 base and J by 0 bases, leaving 10 bases between them. The CDR3 covers 16 residues. The germline gives CDR1 SEHNR, CDR2 FQNEAQ (reference sequence). CDR3 in amino acids: CASSLVSGSAKNIQYF. CDR3 DNA: TGTGCCAGCAGCTTAGTTAGCGGCTCAGCCAAAAACATTCAGTACTTC.

This clone was seen just once. This chain joins TRBV28 and TRBJ1-1; the D is unclear. Germline V lookup: CDR1 MDHEN, CDR2 SYDVKM. V was shortened by 8 bases and J by 1 base, with 8 bases between the two germline ends. This CDR3 has 12 amino acids. CDR3 DNA sequence: TGTGCCAGCGGCCGAGGGAACACTGAAGCTTTCTTT. It specifies CASGRGNTEAFF.

With respect to this clone: Other DNA variants within this sample encode the same CDR3. This chain links TRBV7-2 with TRBJ2-1; TRBD2 aligns across 12 bases. Germline-derived CDR1 and CDR2 are SGHTA and FQGNSA. The V and J ends lost 4 bases and 4 bases, in that order; junction bases with no gene match: 2. The CDR3 length is 15 residues. CDR3 region: CASSSGLAGYNEQFF. CDR3 sequence (DNA): TGTGCCAGCAGCTCTGGACTAGCGGGATACAATGAGCAGTTCTTC.

J is TRBJ1-1 and V is TRBV19; 7 bases are a match to TRBD1. Germline loops: CDR1 LNHDA, CDR2 SQIVND (reference sequence). The CDR3 is 12 amino acids. Trimming took 10 bases from V and 1 from J; bases not matched to a gene: 3. CDR3 sequence: CATRQGNTEAFF. The DNA of the CDR3 is TGTGCCACCAGACAGGGGAACACTGAAGCTTTCTTT.

This clone was recorded a few times. The chain links TRBV7-2 to TRBJ1-5; no firm D call. CDR1 and CDR2 from the germline V gene are SGHTA and FQGNSA. CDR3 length: 13 residues. Trimming shortened V by 4 bases and J by 3 bases, and 7 bases separated the two germline ends. CDR3 sequence (DNA): TGTGCCAGCAGCTATCAAAACAATCAGCCCCAGCATTTT. It encodes CASSYQNNQPQHF.

This chain joins TRBV5-6 and TRBJ2-5; a weak D match, TRBD2 (6 bases). Germline loops: CDR1 SGHDT, CDR2 YYEEEE. The V end was cut by 4 bases, the J end by 2 bases, with 9 bases between. The CDR3 totals 13 residues. DNA of the CDR3: TGTGCCAGCAGCCGGGACTTTCAAGAGACCCAGTACTTC. It specifies CASSRDFQETQYF.

The J gene is TRBJ2-2, the V gene TRBV6-2 or TRBV6-3; TRBD1 matches 7 bases. V lost 2 bases and J lost 5; bases outside the gene matches: 5. The CDR3 totals 15 residues. CDR1 is MNHEY, CDR2 SVGEGT, per germline. CDR3 bases: TGTGCCAGCAGTTACGGGGCAGGGGGTACCGGGGAGCTGTTTTTT. Protein product: CASSYGAGGTGELFF.

The rearrangement uses TRBV28 and TRBJ1-6; D is uncertain. The CDR3 totals 12 residues. Germline CDR1 is MDHEN and CDR2 is SYDVKM. V lost 8 bases to trimming and J lost 8 bases, with 10 bases between them. In DNA form, the CDR3 reads TGTGCCAGCCTGAGCTTGGATTCACCCCTCCACTTT. This encodes CASLSLDSPLHF.

The rearrangement uses TRBV27 and TRBJ2-6; TRBD2 matches 8 bases. The length of the CDR3 is 19 residues. Germline CDR1 reads MNHEY; CDR2 reads SMNVEV (reference sequence). With 9 bases clipped from V and 0 bases from J, the junction kept 16 bases outside the gene matches. CDR3 loop: CARAKGTRGSHSGANVLTF. The CDR3 DNA is TGTGCCAGAGCGAAGGGGACTAGAGGATCCCACTCTGGGGCCAACGTCCTGACTTTC.

The V call is TRBV11-2, the J call TRBJ2-2, with 8 bases that match TRBD1. Germline V gene lookup returns CDR1 SGHAT and CDR2 FQNNGV. The CDR3 length is 13 residues. Trimming at V came to 5 bases and at J to 5 bases, leaving 1 base not matched to a gene. The CDR3: CASSRQGTGELFF. The CDR3 coding sequence is TGTGCCAGCAGCCGACAGGGGACCGGGGAGCTGTTTTTT.

The rearrangement uses TRBV30 and TRBJ2-5, with 9 nucleotides matching TRBD1. The CDR3 extends over 16 amino acids. The junction had 12 bases not matched to a gene; V was cut back by 2 bases and J by 5 bases. Germline V gives CDR1 GTSNPN, CDR2 SVGIG (reference sequence). The CDR3 DNA sequence: TGTGCCTGGAGTACACCGGGACAGGGCTCCCTCGAGACCCAGTACTTC. The encoded protein is CAWSTPGQGSLETQYF.

This sequence joins TRBV27 and TRBJ1-1; D is uncertain. Looked up from germline, CDR1 is MNHEY and CDR2 is SMNVEV (reference sequence). CDR3 length: 13 residues. The ends were cut back, 4 bases at V and 4 bases at J, with 10 bases in the middle. The CDR3 region has the DNA TGTGCCAGCAGTTACCTCGGGAGCACTGAAGCTTTCTTT. Protein product: CASSYLGSTEAFF.